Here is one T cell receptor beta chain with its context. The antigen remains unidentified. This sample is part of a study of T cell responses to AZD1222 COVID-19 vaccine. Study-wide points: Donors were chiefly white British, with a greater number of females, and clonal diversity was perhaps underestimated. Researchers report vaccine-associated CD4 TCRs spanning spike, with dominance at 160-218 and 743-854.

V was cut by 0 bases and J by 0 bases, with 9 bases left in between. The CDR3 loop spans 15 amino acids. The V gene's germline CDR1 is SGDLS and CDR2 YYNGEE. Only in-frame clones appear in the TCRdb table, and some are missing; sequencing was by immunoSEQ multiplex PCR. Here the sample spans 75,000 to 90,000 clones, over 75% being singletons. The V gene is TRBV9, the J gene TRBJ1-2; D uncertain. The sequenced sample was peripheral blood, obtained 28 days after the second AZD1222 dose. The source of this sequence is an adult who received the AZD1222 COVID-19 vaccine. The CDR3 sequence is CASSVGGKANYGYTF. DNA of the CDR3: TGTGCCAGCAGCGTAGGGGGTAAAGCTAACTATGGCTACACCTTC.